The source of this T cell receptor beta chain is a study of glioma-infiltrating T cells. Amplification of TCR alpha and beta CDR3 regions from RNA used iRepertoire nested multiplex PCR. One entry per CDR3 protein results from TCRdb running MiXCR on the multiplex PCR reads. The table includes a few hundred thousand distinct CDR3 sequences, around 45% detected once. This clonotype came up many times. CDR1 and CDR2 from the germline V gene are SEHNR and FQNEAQ (reference sequence). This CDR3 has 16 residues. J gave up 0 bases and V 5 bases, and 9 bases lay outside the gene matches. The V call is TRBV7-9, the J call TRBJ1-1, with 7 bases that match TRBD1. The sequencing sample was made of glioma tissue, nonneoplastic brain tissue, or PBMCs (not recorded which). The TCR originated in a human donor with low-grade glioma or glioblastoma, undergoing nonglioma brain surgery, or in good health (not recorded which). The CDR3 nucleotides read TGTGCCAGCAGCGCACTTCGACAGGGAATGAACACTGAAGCTTTCTTT. It is translated as CASSALRQGMNTEAFF.